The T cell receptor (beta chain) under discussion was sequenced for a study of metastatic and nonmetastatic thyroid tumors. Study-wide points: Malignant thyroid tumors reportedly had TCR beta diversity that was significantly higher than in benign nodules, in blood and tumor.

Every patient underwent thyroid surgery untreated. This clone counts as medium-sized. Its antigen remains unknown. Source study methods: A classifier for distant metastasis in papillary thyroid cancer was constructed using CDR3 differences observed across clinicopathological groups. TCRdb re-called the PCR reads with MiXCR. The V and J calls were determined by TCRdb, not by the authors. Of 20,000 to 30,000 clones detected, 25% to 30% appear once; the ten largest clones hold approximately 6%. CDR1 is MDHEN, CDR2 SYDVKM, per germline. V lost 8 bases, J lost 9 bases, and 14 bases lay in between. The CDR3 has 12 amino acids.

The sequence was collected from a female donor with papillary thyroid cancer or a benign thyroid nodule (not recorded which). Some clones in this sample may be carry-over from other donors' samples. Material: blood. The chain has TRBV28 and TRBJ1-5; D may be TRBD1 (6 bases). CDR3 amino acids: CASSGARGPQHF. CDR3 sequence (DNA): TGTGCCAGCTCAGGGGCCCGCGGGCCCCAGCATTTT.